These 31 T cell receptor beta chains were sequenced from one sample in a study of blood T cells in healthy people across ages. Sample-barcoded 5' priming and a J-beta primer mix drove a second PCR of about 7 to 12 cycles. TCRdb re-derived calls from the 5' RACE reads in MiXCR, one entry per CDR3 protein. The sample carries about 2 million distinct CDR3 sequences, approximately 50% recorded once. Sequencing was performed on blood. The receptors come from a woman in her thirties or forties in good health.

The V gene is TRBV12-3 or TRBV12-4, the J gene TRBJ1-2; a possible D gene is TRBD1 (5 bases). The CDR3 is 15 residues long. Between the trimmed V and J ends, which lost 2 bases and 4 bases, there was a span of 14 bases. The DNA for the CDR3 is TGTGCCAGCAGTTTACGCCGAGGGGTCCTCTATGGCTACACCTTC. Translating it yields CASSLRRGVLYGYTF.

This rearrangement joins TRBV7-9 to TRBJ1-2; tentative D call: TRBD1 (5 bases). V gave up 4 bases and J gave up 1 base, with 13 bases separating them. The germline V gene has CDR1 SEHNR and CDR2 FQNEAQ (reference sequence). This CDR3 is 15 amino acids long. The CDR3 bases are TGTGCCAGCAGCTCCACAGGATTCGATAACTATGGCTACACCTTC. Its protein product is CASSSTGFDNYGYTF.

With respect to this clonotype: One junction end disagrees with the germline gene, perhaps due to a read error. V is TRBV6-5 and J is TRBJ2-1; tentative D call: TRBD1 (6 bases). The germline gives CDR1 MNHEY, CDR2 SVGAGI. CDR3 size: 16 residues. The CDR3 loop reads CASSLTGTRSHNEQFF. DNA of the CDR3: TGTGCCAGCAGTTTAACAGGGACCCGCTCCCACAATGAGCAGTTCTTC.

Only one count was recorded for this clonotype. This chain connects TRBV14 to TRBJ1-2; 9 nucleotides match TRBD1. CDR3 size: 15 residues. Per germline, CDR1 SGHDN and CDR2 FVKESK. V was pared by 3 bases and J by 2 bases, with 4 bases of the junction left unmatched. The CDR3, as DNA: TGTGCCAGCAGCCAGACCGGGACAGGGAACTATGGCTACACCTTC. This codes for CASSQTGTGNYGYTF.

The rearrangement uses TRBV20-1 and TRBJ2-3, with TRBD2 identical over 9 bases. The trim removed 0 bases at V and 1 base at J, leaving 2 bases unmatched. The CDR3 extends over 15 amino acids. Germline loops: CDR1 DFQATT, CDR2 SNEGSKA (reference sequence). CDR3 bases: TGCAGTGCTAGAGAAGAGCGGGGGGGCACAGATACGCAGTATTTT. Encoded protein: CSAREERGGTDTQYF.

This clonotype appeared a few times. V gene TRBV6-6 combines with J gene TRBJ2-5, with no clear D. This CDR3 has 13 residues. Germline CDR1 is MNHNY and CDR2 is SVGAGI (reference sequence). Trimming removed 2 bases at V and 1 base at J, with 5 bases between. The chain's CDR3 is CASSYLPQETQYF. In DNA, the CDR3 is TGTGCCAGCAGTTACCTACCCCAAGAGACCCAGTACTTC.

This sequence joins TRBV14 and TRBJ1-6, with 8 positions matching TRBD1. V was pared by 0 bases and J by 10 bases, with 5 bases of the junction left unmatched. There are 15 residues in the CDR3. CDR1 is SGHDN and CDR2 is FVKESK in the germline V gene. The CDR3 sequence is CASSQDSRTGSPLHF. Written as DNA, the CDR3 is TGTGCCAGCAGCCAAGATTCCCGGACAGGGTCACCCCTCCACTTT.

The chain joins TRBV27 to TRBJ2-7; 7 positions match TRBD2. Germline CDR1 is MNHEY and CDR2 is SMNVEV (reference sequence). The CDR3 is 14 amino acids. Unmatched junction bases numbered 5, after V lost 3 bases and J lost 3 bases. The CDR3 sequence is CASSLRGRFYEQYF. The DNA of the CDR3 is TGTGCCAGCAGTTTGCGGGGGAGGTTCTACGAGCAGTACTTC.

This chain uses TRBV12-3 or TRBV12-4 with TRBJ2-3; no clear D. The CDR3 consists of 12 residues. V lost 5 bases to trimming and J lost 10 bases, with 13 bases between them. The CDR3 nucleotides read TGTGCCAGCAGTCCCGGGCCCACATCGCAGTATTTT. The encoded protein is CASSPGPTSQYF.

This chain uses TRBV27 with TRBJ2-3, with 8 bases matching TRBD2. The J segment lost 5 bases and the V segment lost 8 bases, leaving 15 bases of the junction unmatched. Germline V gene sequence: CDR1 MNHEY, CDR2 SMNVEV (reference sequence). The length of the CDR3 is 16 residues. In nucleotides, the CDR3 is TGTGCCAGCTCTAGGGGGGGGCGGGGGGAGAGAGATACGCAGTATTTT. Translation: CASSRGGRGERDTQYF.

This chain uses TRBV4-1 with TRBJ2-7, with no clear D. The DNA end is a closer match to TRBJ2-4, so the J assignment may be wrong. Germline CDR1 is MGHRA and CDR2 is YSYEKL. The CDR3 is 15 amino acids. DNA for the CDR3: TGCGCCAGCAGCCACCGGGCAGCGGCCAAAAACATTCAGTACTTC. Its translation: CASSHRAAAKNIQYF.

V and J are TRBV21-1 and TRBJ2-3; TRBD1, the table's D call, lacks a check against the DNA. TRBV21-1 is listed as a pseudogene. The CDR3 is made up of 19 amino acids. CDR3: CASSKGDRVSKAQLDTQYF. The CDR3 nucleotides are TGTGCCAGCAGCAAGGGGGACAGGGTTAGTAAGGCCCAATTGGATACGCAGTATTTT.

The chain links TRBV6-2 or TRBV6-3 to TRBJ2-5, with D perhaps TRBD2 (6 bases). Trimming pared 10 bases from V and 2 bases from J, leaving 23 bases between. CDR3 size: 16 residues. Germline loops: CDR1 MNHEY, CDR2 SVGEGT. This CDR3 is CATELGLIGGQETQYF. The CDR3 coding sequence is TGTGCCACCGAACTGGGGCTAATCGGGGGACAAGAGACCCAGTACTTC.

This clonotype was counted a few times. J is TRBJ1-4 and V is TRBV2; TRBD1 might be the D (6 bases). The V gene lost 5 bases and the J gene lost 8 bases, with 15 bases spanning the gap. There are 14 residues in the CDR3. Germline lookup yields CDR1 SNHLY and CDR2 FYNNEI. CDR3 nucleotides: TGTGCCAGCAGTCGGGGACAACCGCGCGAAAAACTGTTTTTT. Residues: CASSRGQPREKLFF.

Notes on this clonotype: An end of the junction differs from the germline gene, which may be a read error. The CDR3 nucleotides are TGTGCCGGCAGTGGATATGACTCGGCCTCCTACGAGCAGTACTTC. This encodes CAGSGYDSASYEQYF. The V gene is TRBV2, the J gene TRBJ2-7; D gene unclear. CDR3 length: 15 residues. The germline CDR1 and CDR2 sequences are SNHLY and FYNNEI.

The chain links TRBV7-9 to TRBJ1-2; tentatively, D is TRBD1 (5 bases). The V gene lost 3 bases and the J gene lost 10 bases, with 12 bases spanning the gap. The CDR3 length is 12 residues. Looked up from germline, CDR1 is SEHNR and CDR2 is FQNEAQ (reference sequence). The CDR3 reads CASSLGGGDYTF. The DNA of the CDR3 is TGTGCCAGCAGCTTGGGGGGGGGTGACTACACCTTC.

This chain joins TRBV6-2 or TRBV6-3 and TRBJ2-5, with D perhaps matching TRBD2 (6 bases). CDR1 is MNHEY, CDR2 SVGEGT, per germline. This CDR3 has 13 residues. The V end was cut by 2 bases, the J end by 4 bases, with 8 bases between. Here the CDR3 reads CASSYPRGETQYF. In nucleotides, the CDR3 is TGTGCCAGCAGTTACCCGCGGGGAGAGACCCAGTACTTC.

The chain joins TRBV2 to TRBJ2-1; 7 positions match TRBD1. Trimming removed 4 bases from V and 4 bases from J; junction bases left unmatched: 16. The CDR3 length is 18 residues. The germline CDR1 and CDR2 sequences are SNHLY and FYNNEI. CDR3 coding DNA: TGTGCCAGCAGTGTCTCTCTCCAGGGGGACGGACGGTACAATGAGCAGTTCTTC. Translation gives CASSVSLQGDGRYNEQFF. Supplemented by reference TRBV2 and TRBJ2-1, the full variable domain reads EPEVTQTPSHQVTQMGQEVILRCVPISNHLYFYWYRQILGQKVEFLVSFYNNEISEKSEIFDDQFSVERPDGSNFTLKIRSTKLEDSAMYFCASSVSLQGDGRYNEQFFGPGTRLTVL.

This clonotype came up a few times. The chain uses TRBV9 and TRBJ2-4, with D unresolved. TRBJ2-5 explains the end of the DNA better; the J call may be wrong. The germline V gene has CDR1 SGDLS and CDR2 YYNGEE. CDR3 size: 15 residues. CDR3 residues: CASSEDQGLLETQYF. The CDR3 DNA follows: TGTGCCAGCAGCGAGGACCAAGGTCTTCTGGAGACCCAGTACTTC.

This sequence joins TRBV6-2 or TRBV6-3 and TRBJ2-3; TRBD1 aligns across 7 bases. CDR1 MNHEY and CDR2 SVGEGT come from the germline V gene. The CDR3 extends over 13 amino acids. J lost 2 bases, V lost 7 bases, and 3 bases had no gene match. The CDR3 sequence: CASTRGYTDTQYF. DNA for the CDR3: TGTGCCAGCACCAGGGGGTACACAGATACGCAGTATTTT.

The J gene is TRBJ1-1, the V gene TRBV27; 10 bases are a match to TRBD1. This CDR3 has 16 residues. With 4 bases clipped from V and 0 bases from J, the junction kept 5 bases outside the gene matches. Per the germline V gene, CDR1 is MNHEY and CDR2 is SMNVEV (reference sequence). The CDR3 reads CASSYLGQGMNTEAFF. CDR3 nucleotides: TGTGCCAGCAGTTACCTGGGACAGGGGATGAACACTGAAGCTTTCTTT.

The V gene is TRBV12-3 or TRBV12-4, the J gene TRBJ2-7; no clear D gene. The V and J ends lost 3 bases and 1 base respectively, with 13 bases between them. The CDR3 covers 15 residues. CDR3 in amino acids: CASSFRVLTSYEQYF. The CDR3 DNA follows: TGTGCCAGCAGTTTCCGGGTCCTTACTTCCTACGAGCAGTACTTC.

The chain is built from TRBV29-1 and TRBJ1-2; 8 nucleotides match TRBD1. This CDR3 is 12 amino acids long. Germline values: CDR1 SQVTM, CDR2 ANQGSEA. CDR3 in DNA: TGCGGCGCTGGACAGGGCGGCTATGGCTACACCTTC. Protein sequence: CGAGQGGYGYTF.

Concerning this clonotype: The junction and the germline gene differ at one end; a read error may be behind it. The genes are TRBV3-1 and TRBJ2-1; D may be TRBD2 (6 bases). This CDR3 has 18 amino acids. Germline values: CDR1 LGHDT, CDR2 YNNKEL (reference sequence). The CDR3 is CASNQGGVAPWGFNEQFF. In DNA form, the CDR3 reads TGTGCCAGCAACCAAGGAGGGGTTGCGCCCTGGGGGTTTAATGAGCAGTTCTTC.

This clonotype was seen a handful of times. The chain couples TRBV20-1 to TRBJ1-2; a possible D gene is TRBD1 (6 bases). Per germline, CDR1 DFQATT and CDR2 SNEGSKA (reference sequence). CDR3 size: 13 residues. V dropped 3 bases and J dropped 4 bases, with 12 bases sitting between them. This chain's CDR3 is CSASQGMGYGYTF. CDR3 coding DNA: TGCAGTGCTAGCCAGGGGATGGGCTATGGCTACACCTTC.

This chain joins TRBV20-1 and TRBJ2-5; D tentatively reads TRBD1 or TRBD2 (5 bases each). Germline V CDR1 and CDR2: DFQATT, SNEGSKA (reference sequence). V was pared by 1 base and J by 5 bases, with 20 bases between. There are 16 residues in the CDR3. In DNA, the CDR3 is TGCAGTGCTAGAGGGACCCCGAGGGGTAGACGGGAGACCCAGTACTTC. This encodes CSARGTPRGRRETQYF.

The chain links TRBV9 to TRBJ2-5; D is unclear. Germline lookup yields CDR1 SGDLS and CDR2 YYNGEE. V lost 4 bases, J lost 2 bases, and 15 bases lay in between. This CDR3 region has 15 residues. The CDR3 DNA reads TGTGCCAGCAGCCCTCTTGAAGGCCATCAAGAGACCCAGTACTTC. Translated, it gives CASSPLEGHQETQYF. Complete variable domain (other parts from reference TRBV9 and TRBJ2-5): DSGVTQTPKHLITATGQRVTLRCSPRSGDLSVYWYQQSLDQGLQFLIQYYNGEERAKGNILERFSAQQFPDLHSELNLSSLELGDSALYFCASSPLEGHQETQYFGPGTRLLVL.

V is TRBV6-5 and J is TRBJ2-5; 9 nucleotides match TRBD1. CDR3 length: 16 residues. V gave up 5 bases and J gave up 0 bases; unmatched junction bases: 7. From germline, CDR1 is MNHEY and CDR2 SVGAGI. The CDR3 DNA reads TGTGCCAGCAGTAGGGGGGACAGGGTCAACCAAGAGACCCAGTACTTC. Translating it yields CASSRGDRVNQETQYF.

The CDR3 loop is CATMYFPGTGSYEQYF. CDR3 nucleotides: TGTGCCACCATGTACTTCCCCGGGACAGGGAGCTACGAGCAGTACTTC. This sequence joins TRBV6-2 or TRBV6-3 and TRBJ2-7; 9 bases agree with TRBD1. V gave up 10 bases and J gave up 3 bases; unmatched junction bases: 16. Per germline, CDR1 MNHEY and CDR2 SVGEGT. The CDR3 runs 16 residues.

This clonotype was seen a few times. The V and J genes are TRBV7-2 and TRBJ2-7; D is ambiguous. Germline CDR1 and CDR2: SGHTA and FQGNSA. Trimming removed 1 base at V and 4 bases at J, with 17 bases between. This CDR3 has 16 residues. The chain's CDR3 is CASSLVGTQKRYEQYF. CDR3 DNA sequence: TGTGCCAGCAGCTTAGTCGGCACACAAAAGCGATACGAGCAGTACTTC.

This clonotype was detected a few times. This chain links TRBV12-3 or TRBV12-4 with TRBJ2-1; 9 bases align to TRBD1. The CDR3 runs to 17 residues. V lost 6 bases, J lost 3 bases, and 12 bases stayed unmatched. This chain's CDR3 is CASSPPRWTGDYNEQFF. The DNA of the CDR3 is TGTGCCAGCAGCCCCCCCCGCTGGACAGGGGACTACAATGAGCAGTTCTTC.